The 30 T cell receptor beta chains reported below all come from one sample, sequenced in a study of cytomegalovirus exposure and HLA in healthy donors. The PCR made use of 60 Vbeta and 13 Jbeta primers. TCRdb's table, derived via immunoSEQ multiplex PCR, lists solely in-frame clones and lacks some. The sample lists over 200,000 clones; around 89% were seen once. Specimen: PBMCs. The receptors were sampled from a woman aged 18-35 years in good health and CMV-seronegative.

The table lists this clone with a few counts. The V gene is TRBV7-9, the J gene TRBJ2-1; 10 bases agree with TRBD1. V shed 4 bases and J 8 bases; nucleotides not matched to a gene: 8. Germline V gene sequence: CDR1 SEHNR, CDR2 FQNEAQ (reference sequence). This CDR3 comprises 15 residues. The CDR3 DNA reads TGTGCCAGCAGCTCCCGCGGGACAGGGGATTATGAGCAGTTCTTC. Translated: CASSSRGTGDYEQFF.

V and J are TRBV19 and TRBJ2-7; weak D call: TRBD2 (6 bases). Germline V CDR1 and CDR2: LNHDA, SQIVND (reference sequence). The V gene lost 5 bases and the J gene lost 0 bases, with 14 bases spanning the gap. The CDR3 is made up of 15 amino acids. The CDR3 DNA reads as TGTGCCAGTAGTGGAACGCGGGGCCACTCCTACGAGCAGTACTTC. Translating it yields CASSGTRGHSYEQYF.

This clone occurred once. The gene calls are TRBV6-1 and TRBJ2-5; a possible D gene is TRBD2 (5 bases). Matching the DNA end better, TRBJ2-7 makes the J call doubtful. The CDR3 runs to 14 residues. Germline loops: CDR1 MNHNS, CDR2 SASEGT. The CDR3 spells CATIVTRTGYEQYF. The CDR3 nucleotides are TGTGCCACGATCGTTACTAGAACTGGGTACGAGCAGTACTTC.

The rearrangement uses TRBV5-1 and TRBJ1-4; TRBD1 matches at 7 bases. V shed 4 bases, J shed 8 bases, and the junction held 11 bases outside the gene matches. The germline CDR1 and CDR2 sequences are SGHRS and YFSETQ. The CDR3 is 15 amino acids. CDR3 loop: CASSRGQPREEKLFF. CDR3 in DNA: TGCGCCAGCAGCAGGGGACAGCCGCGTGAGGAAAAACTGTTTTTT.

J is TRBJ1-2 and V is TRBV6-1; weak D call: TRBD1 (5 bases). The germline gives CDR1 MNHNS, CDR2 SASEGT. V dropped 7 bases and J dropped 8 bases, with 17 bases sitting between them. This CDR3 comprises 13 residues. The CDR3: CASNTGSGKGYTF. The CDR3 DNA reads TGTGCCAGCAATACCGGTTCAGGGAAGGGCTACACCTTC.

This chain uses TRBV29-1 with TRBJ2-7; D is perhaps TRBD1 (6 bases). Looked up from germline, CDR1 is SQVTM and CDR2 is ANQGSEA. There are 11 residues in the CDR3. V was shortened by 6 bases and J by 3 bases, with 9 bases between the two germline ends. CDR3 sequence (DNA): TGCAGCGTCCGGGACATCTACGAGCAGTACTTC. As protein: CSVRDIYEQYF.

A single count supports this clone. The chain is built from TRBV27 and TRBJ2-7, with TRBD1 matching over 8 bases. This CDR3 is built from 15 residues. Germline V gene lookup returns CDR1 MNHEY and CDR2 SMNVEV (reference sequence). The V and J ends lost 3 bases and 3 bases, in that order; junction bases with no gene match: 7. CDR3 protein: CASSLGTGPFYEQYF. As DNA, the CDR3 is TGTGCCAGCAGTTTGGGGACAGGTCCCTTCTACGAGCAGTACTTC.

J is TRBJ2-3 and V is TRBV28; 11 bases map to TRBD2. The CDR3 contains 18 residues. J lost 2 bases, V lost 4 bases, and 11 bases had no gene match. Germline V gene lookup returns CDR1 MDHEN and CDR2 SYDVKM. The DNA of the CDR3 is TGTGCCAGCAGTTCGCGGGCTAGCGGGGGGTTCGACACAGATACGCAGTATTTT. Amino acids: CASSSRASGGFDTDTQYF.

V usage is TRBV19 and J usage is TRBJ2-6; D is possibly TRBD1 (5 bases). Germline V lookup: CDR1 LNHDA, CDR2 SQIVND (reference sequence). V lost 6 bases and J 2 bases, leaving 14 bases between the germline ends. The CDR3 covers 16 residues. For the CDR3, the DNA is TGTGCCAGTAGGATATTTCAGGGTACTGGGGCCAACGTCCTGACTTTC. Encoded protein: CASRIFQGTGANVLTF.

This clone has just one count. The chain carries TRBV5-6 and TRBJ1-2; 7 bases are shared with TRBD1. The CDR3 has 13 residues. After removal of 4 bases from V and 5 bases from J, the junction contained 5 bases not matched to a gene. Germline CDR1 is SGHDT and CDR2 is YYEEEE. The CDR3 DNA reads TGTGCCAGCAGCCCGGACAGGAAATATGGCTACACCTTC. It translates to CASSPDRKYGYTF.

V gene TRBV5-6 combines with J gene TRBJ1-3; D call uncertain. The length of the CDR3 is 18 residues. Germline-derived CDR1 and CDR2 are SGHDT and YYEEEE. The germline V and J ends were trimmed by 0 bases and 4 bases, with 20 bases remaining between them. The CDR3 is CASSLALISRSRGNTIYF. DNA of the CDR3: TGTGCCAGCAGCTTGGCGCTTATTAGCCGGAGCCGGGGAAACACCATATATTTT.

This chain links TRBV6-5 with TRBJ2-3, with 7 positions matching TRBD2. Germline values: CDR1 MNHEY, CDR2 SVGAGI. The CDR3 is 15 amino acids. V trimming: 5 bases; J trimming: 2 bases; junction bases outside the gene matches: 7. CDR3 nucleotide sequence: TGTGCCAGCAGTGCCCTGGGGGGGTCCACAGATACGCAGTATTTT. This encodes CASSALGGSTDTQYF.

This clone was seen more than once but under ten times. The V call is TRBV18, the J call TRBJ1-1, with no clear D. V was pared by 3 bases and J by 4 bases, with 9 bases between. Germline-derived CDR1 and CDR2 are KGHSH and LQKENI. The CDR3 covers 13 residues. The CDR3 is CASSPDLGTEAFF. The CDR3 DNA reads as TGTGCCAGCTCACCCGATCTCGGCACTGAAGCTTTCTTT.

The chain carries TRBV7-9 and TRBJ2-2; the match to TRBD2 covers 10 bases. CDR3 size: 19 residues. Trimming cost V 4 bases and J 5 bases; bases outside gene matches: 16. Germline V lookup: CDR1 SEHNR, CDR2 FQNEAQ (reference sequence). DNA for the CDR3: TGTGCCAGCAGCTCTAACTGGGCAGCGGGGGGGACGAGGACCGGGGAGCTGTTTTTT. This translates into CASSSNWAAGGTRTGELFF.

The CDR3 loop is CASSLDQYYGYTF. CDR3 sequence (DNA): TGTGCCAGCAGCTTAGATCAGTACTATGGCTACACCTTC. The rearrangement links TRBV11-3 to TRBJ1-2; D unclear. This CDR3 spans 13 amino acids. V lost 0 bases and J 3 bases, leaving 5 bases between the germline ends. Per germline, CDR1 SGHNT and CDR2 YENEEA.

CDR3 nucleotides: TGTGCCAGCAGCTCACGAGGGACTAGCGGGACCCGGGACACCGGGGAGCTGTTTTTT. Its translation: CASSSRGTSGTRDTGELFF. This rearrangement joins TRBV7-9 to TRBJ2-2, with 13 bases aligning to TRBD2. The J segment lost 3 bases and the V segment lost 4 bases, leaving 11 bases of the junction unmatched. The V gene's germline CDR1 is SEHNR and CDR2 FQNEAQ (reference sequence). This CDR3 is built from 19 residues.

The chain recombines TRBV6-5 with TRBJ1-6; TRBD1 matches 7 bases. Germline trimming cut 0 bases from V and 5 bases from J; bases unmatched to any gene: 1. CDR1 MNHEY and CDR2 SVGAGI come from the germline V gene. This CDR3 is 15 amino acids long. The CDR3 sequence: CASSYSTGNNSPLHF. As DNA, the CDR3 is TGTGCCAGCAGTTACTCGACAGGGAATAATTCACCCCTCCACTTT.

The chain has TRBV27 and TRBJ2-7; 13 nucleotides line up with TRBD2. The CDR3 consists of 14 residues. J lost 1 base, V lost 6 bases, and 0 bases had no gene match. Germline loops: CDR1 MNHEY, CDR2 SMNVEV (reference sequence). The chain's CDR3 is CASRLAGGSYEQYF. The DNA of the CDR3 is TGTGCCAGCAGACTAGCGGGGGGGTCCTACGAGCAGTACTTC.

This sequence joins TRBV9 and TRBJ2-6; D is uncertain. V was trimmed by 0 bases and J by 0 bases, leaving 4 bases between them. The CDR3 loop spans 15 amino acids. Per germline, CDR1 SGDLS and CDR2 YYNGEE. CDR3 sequence: CASSVVSSGANVLTF. Written as DNA, the CDR3 is TGTGCCAGCAGCGTAGTGAGCTCTGGGGCCAACGTCCTGACTTTC. Filled out from reference TRBV9 and TRBJ2-6, the complete variable domain reads DSGVTQTPKHLITATGQRVTLRCSPRSGDLSVYWYQQSLDQGLQFLIQYYNGEERAKGNILERFSAQQFPDLHSELNLSSLELGDSALYFCASSVVSSGANVLTFGAGSRLTVL.

This clone was seen only once. This CDR3 is also generated by other DNA sequences in the sample. This sequence joins TRBV5-1 and TRBJ2-1; 9 positions match TRBD1. Germline CDR1 is SGHRS and CDR2 is YFSETQ. The CDR3 consists of 15 residues. V shed 4 bases and J 3 bases; nucleotides not matched to a gene: 5. The CDR3: CASSLSGQGYNEQFF. In DNA, the CDR3 is TGCGCCAGCAGCCTATCGGGACAGGGCTACAATGAGCAGTTCTTC. Full variable domain (outside the CDR3, taken from reference TRBV5-1 and TRBJ2-1): KAGVTQTPRYLIKTRGQQVTLSCSPISGHRSVSWYQQTPGQGLQFLFEYFSETQRNKGNFPGRFSGRQFSNSRSEMNVSTLELGDSALYLCASSLSGQGYNEQFFGPGTRLTVL.

The rearrangement links TRBV5-1 to TRBJ1-1; 7 bases are shared with TRBD1. Germline loops: CDR1 SGHRS, CDR2 YFSETQ. With V trimmed by 2 bases and J by 3 bases, 4 bases remained unmatched. The CDR3 has 14 amino acids. The CDR3 is CASSLAQGYTEAFF. CDR3 DNA: TGCGCCAGCAGCTTAGCACAGGGGTACACTGAAGCTTTCTTT.

The chain couples TRBV5-1 to TRBJ2-5; the match to TRBD2 covers 13 bases. Germline CDR1 and CDR2: SGHRS and YFSETQ. This CDR3 spans 16 amino acids. V lost 4 bases, J lost 0 bases, and 3 bases stayed unmatched. CDR3 DNA: TGCGCCAGCAGCGGGGGGACTAGCGGGAACCAAGAGACCCAGTACTTC. Its protein is CASSGGTSGNQETQYF.

This sequence joins TRBV5-6 and TRBJ1-1, with D tentatively TRBD1 (6 bases). Germline CDR1 and CDR2: SGHDT and YYEEEE. The CDR3 has 15 amino acids. Trimming pared 1 base from V and 4 bases from J, leaving 14 bases between. For the CDR3, the DNA is TGTGCCAGCAGCTTGTATTCAGGGGCGAGCACTGAAGCTTTCTTT. Its protein product is CASSLYSGASTEAFF.

The chain carries TRBV9 and TRBJ2-2, with D possibly TRBD2 on 7 matching bases. V was trimmed by 4 bases and J by 2 bases, leaving 12 bases between them. Germline V gene sequence: CDR1 SGDLS, CDR2 YYNGEE. The CDR3 spans 15 residues. CDR3 sequence (DNA): TGTGCCAGCAGCCGTAGGGGGGGAAACACCGGGGAGCTGTTTTTT. Amino acids: CASSRRGGNTGELFF.

V gene TRBV7-2 combines with J gene TRBJ1-5; 9 bases match TRBD1. Germline CDR1 and CDR2: SGHTA and FQGNSA. This CDR3 has 15 residues. V shed 1 base, J shed 4 bases, and the junction held 2 bases outside the gene matches. CDR3 bases: TGTGCCAGCAGCTTAGGGACAGGGGTTAATCAGCCCCAGCATTTT. Translating it yields CASSLGTGVNQPQHF.

V usage is TRBV4-1 and J usage is TRBJ1-2; 7 bases are a match to TRBD1. The CDR3 is 15 residues long. Looked up from germline, CDR1 is MGHRA and CDR2 is YSYEKL. V was clipped by 1 base and J by 7 bases; unmatched bases: 9. Written as DNA, the CDR3 is TGCGCCAGCAGCCAAGGGGGACAGCGACACTCTGGCTACACCTTC. Translation: CASSQGGQRHSGYTF.

A few counts support this clone. The rearrangement joins TRBV4-2 to TRBJ2-1; 7 nucleotides line up with TRBD2. The CDR3 has 17 amino acids. V was clipped by 1 base and J by 4 bases; unmatched bases: 10. Germline V gene lookup returns CDR1 LGHNA and CDR2 YNFKEQ. CDR3 sequence: CASSQGLAGVEYNEQFF. DNA for the CDR3: TGTGCCAGCAGCCAAGGACTGGCGGGAGTGGAGTACAATGAGCAGTTCTTC.

This clone was seen a single time. The gene calls are TRBV10-2 and TRBJ2-3; 7 bases align to TRBD2. This CDR3 is built from 16 residues. In germline, CDR1 is WSHSY, CDR2 SAAADI. With V trimmed by 2 bases and J by 2 bases, 7 bases remained unmatched. In DNA, the CDR3 is TGCGCCAGCAGTGAGGTGGCGGGAGCGTACACAGATACGCAGTATTTT. Translation: CASSEVAGAYTDTQYF.

J is TRBJ1-4 and V is TRBV7-9; D not certain. CDR1 and CDR2 from the germline V gene are SEHNR and FQNEAQ (reference sequence). The CDR3 is 16 residues long. V dropped 4 bases and J dropped 5 bases, with 17 bases sitting between them. CDR3 residues: CASSSPPGRGNEKLFF. CDR3 DNA sequence: TGTGCCAGCAGCTCGCCTCCGGGCCGCGGGAATGAAAAACTGTTTTTT.

The V call is TRBV7-2, the J call TRBJ2-3; TRBD2 matches 16 bases. Trimming took 0 bases from V and 6 from J; bases not matched to a gene: 3. In germline, CDR1 is SGHTA, CDR2 FQGNSA. The CDR3 loop spans 17 amino acids. As DNA, the CDR3 is TGTGCCAGCAGCTTAGCGGGACTAGCGGGAGGGCTTGATACGCAGTATTTT. Protein: CASSLAGLAGGLDTQYF.